These 24 T cell receptor beta chains were sequenced from one sample in a study of T-cell reconstitution after alpha-beta-depleted transplantation in children. As it was prepared, the TCRbeta library received unique molecular identifiers. TCRdb processed the PCR reads anew with MiXCR; each CDR3 protein has one entry. The sample carries some 530,000 distinct CDR3 sequences, about an eighth recorded once. The sample was PBMCs from the stem cell graft donor, taken from the stem cell graft. The receptors originated from a human donor who donated a stem cell graft to a child with combined immunodeficiency.

This clonotype was found many times. The V call is TRBV4-3, the J call TRBJ2-7; no clear D. CDR3 length: 14 amino acids. The germline gives CDR1 LGHNA, CDR2 YSLEER. Trimming pared 2 bases from V and 4 bases from J, leaving 12 bases between. CDR3 sequence (DNA): TGCGCCAGCAGCCAATTTCTGGGCCGGTACGAGCAGTACTTC. This sequence encodes CASSQFLGRYEQYF.

At least ten counts were recorded for this clonotype. This chain links TRBV12-3 or TRBV12-4 with TRBJ1-6; 7 nucleotides align to TRBD1. This CDR3 spans 12 amino acids. Trimming at V came to 5 bases and at J to 14 bases, leaving 6 bases not matched to a gene. The CDR3 region is CASSQTGLALHF. In DNA, the CDR3 is TGTGCCAGCAGTCAGACAGGGTTAGCCCTCCACTTT.

This chain uses TRBV6-2 or TRBV6-3 with TRBJ1-1; D gene uncertain. Trimming shortened V by 4 bases and J by 6 bases, and 12 bases separated the two germline ends. CDR1 is MNHEY and CDR2 is SVGEGT in the germline V gene. The CDR3 loop spans 13 amino acids. In DNA, the CDR3 is TGTGCCAGCAGTTTAACGGGGAGGGCTGAAGCTTTCTTT. Translated: CASSLTGRAEAFF.

The chain couples TRBV7-2 to TRBJ1-2, with no clear D. The CDR3 consists of 15 residues. Trimming left V 4 bases short and J 4 bases short, with 16 bases between. Germline assignment: CDR1 SGHTA and CDR2 FQGNSA. The CDR3 region has the DNA TGTGCCAGCAGCTACACTCCCCCAACAGCCTATGGCTACACCTTC. This codes for CASSYTPPTAYGYTF.

In its sample, this clonotype was seen a few times. The V and J genes are TRBV5-1 and TRBJ2-1, with TRBD2 identical over 8 bases. The CDR3 sequence is 15 residues long. CDR1 is SGHRS, CDR2 YFSETQ, per germline. V dropped 2 bases and J dropped 7; count of bases not matched to a gene: 8. The CDR3 loop reads CASSFTGGLANEQFF. The DNA of the CDR3 is TGCGCCAGCAGCTTCACAGGAGGACTAGCTAATGAGCAGTTCTTC. The whole variable domain, remainder taken from reference TRBV5-1 and TRBJ2-1, is KAGVTQTPRYLIKTRGQQVTLSCSPISGHRSVSWYQQTPGQGLQFLFEYFSETQRNKGNFPGRFSGRQFSNSRSEMNVSTLELGDSALYLCASSFTGGLANEQFFGPGTRLTVL.

In its sample, this clonotype was seen many times. The V gene is TRBV12-3 or TRBV12-4, the J gene TRBJ2-1, with D possibly called TRBD1 or TRBD2 (5 bases each). Trimming stripped 5 bases from V and 2 bases from J, with 13 bases between. The CDR3 contains 15 residues. In DNA, the CDR3 is TGTGCCAGCAGTGCCCGGGACCGAACCTACAATGAGCAGTTCTTC. Protein sequence: CASSARDRTYNEQFF.

This sequence joins TRBV7-2 and TRBJ1-2; weak D call: TRBD1 (5 bases). The CDR3 is 17 residues long. Germline lookup yields CDR1 SGHTA and CDR2 FQGNSA. Trimming took 3 bases from V and 4 from J, leaving 21 bases between them. CDR3 loop: CASSFPGVRARSYGYTF. Written as DNA, the CDR3 is TGTGCCAGCAGCTTCCCGGGGGTCAGGGCGAGATCCTATGGCTACACCTTC.

There are many counts of this clonotype. CDR3 sequence (DNA): TGTGCCATCAGGAGCGGGGGCCTCTACAATGAGCAGTTCTTC. Its protein product is CAIRSGGLYNEQFF. The chain couples TRBV10-3 to TRBJ2-1; 8 positions agree with TRBD2. The V gene end was trimmed by 6 bases and the J gene end by 3 bases; junction bases not matched to a gene: 4. The CDR3 extends over 14 amino acids. Germline V gene sequence: CDR1 ENHRY, CDR2 SYGVKD.

This clonotype was found a few times. The rearrangement links TRBV20-1 to TRBJ2-5, with TRBD2 identical over 7 bases. From germline, CDR1 is DFQATT and CDR2 SNEGSKA (reference sequence). The CDR3 spans 15 residues. V trimming: 0 bases; J trimming: 5 bases; junction bases outside the gene matches: 9. The CDR3 protein is CSARDWGEGRETQYF. The CDR3 DNA reads as TGCAGTGCTAGAGATTGGGGGGAGGGGCGGGAGACCCAGTACTTC.

In this sample, this clonotype turned up many times. The rearrangement links TRBV12-3 or TRBV12-4 to TRBJ2-7; TRBD2 aligns across 13 bases. The length of the CDR3 is 16 residues. With 5 bases clipped from V and 1 base from J, the junction kept 5 bases outside the gene matches. The CDR3 DNA follows: TGTGCCAGCAGTCGGGGGACTAGCGGGGTATCCTACGAGCAGTACTTC. This encodes CASSRGTSGVSYEQYF.

The chain employs TRBV5-4 and TRBJ1-1; 7 positions match TRBD1. The germline CDR1 and CDR2 sequences are SGHNT and YYREEE (reference sequence). V was clipped by 2 bases and J by 4 bases; unmatched bases: 8. This CDR3 comprises 15 residues. DNA for the CDR3: TGTGCCAGCAGCTTCGACAGGGTTGGACTCACTGAAGCTTTCTTT. The encoded protein is CASSFDRVGLTEAFF.

The rearrangement uses TRBV10-3 and TRBJ2-2; tentatively, D is TRBD2 (6 bases). Trimming removed 10 bases from V and 5 bases from J, with 14 bases in between. Germline assignment: CDR1 ENHRY and CDR2 SYGVKD. The CDR3 has 13 residues. Here the CDR3 DNA reads TGTGCCACCGGGACTTTCCTGACCGGGGAGCTGTTTTTT. Translated: CATGTFLTGELFF.

V usage is TRBV3-1 and J usage is TRBJ2-3; TRBD2 is a possible D gene (5 bases). V was clipped by 1 base and J by 1 base, with 15 bases between them. Per the germline V gene, CDR1 is LGHDT and CDR2 is YNNKEL (reference sequence). This CDR3 is built from 17 residues. The CDR3 sequence is CASSQVGKIGGTDTQYF. For the CDR3, the DNA is TGTGCCAGCAGCCAAGTTGGGAAGATCGGGGGCACAGATACGCAGTATTTT.

The table lists this clonotype with many counts. The chain is built from TRBV5-1 and TRBJ1-1; 7 bases are shared with TRBD1. CDR1 and CDR2 from the germline V gene are SGHRS and YFSETQ. The CDR3 is 14 amino acids. V was pared by 5 bases and J by 6 bases, with 10 bases of the junction left unmatched. The CDR3 DNA sequence: TGCGCCAGCAGTTACAGGGGTGGCACCTCTGAAGCTTTCTTT. Its protein product is CASSYRGGTSEAFF.

This chain connects TRBV5-4 to TRBJ1-6, with 8 positions matching TRBD1. V trimming: 2 bases; J trimming: 4 bases; junction bases outside the gene matches: 2. The CDR3 length is 15 residues. Germline-derived CDR1 and CDR2 are SGHNT and YYREEE (reference sequence). CDR3 residues: CASSFQGAYNSPLHF. CDR3 DNA sequence: TGTGCCAGCAGCTTCCAGGGGGCATATAATTCACCCCTCCACTTT.

This clonotype has ten or more counts. V and J are TRBV6-1 and TRBJ1-5; D not resolved. Germline assignment: CDR1 MNHNS and CDR2 SASEGT. This CDR3 has 15 residues. Trimming cost V 3 bases and J 0 bases, with 9 bases left between them. The CDR3: CASSEDGYSNQPQHF. The CDR3 coding sequence is TGTGCCAGCAGTGAGGACGGATATAGCAATCAGCCCCAGCATTTT.

This clonotype was recorded at least ten times. The rearrangement joins TRBV12-3 or TRBV12-4 to TRBJ1-1; the D gene is possibly TRBD1 (6 bases). V gave up 6 bases and J gave up 0 bases, with 11 bases separating them. This CDR3 has 14 residues. The CDR3 DNA follows: TGTGCCAGCAGCTTGGGACAATTGAACACTGAAGCTTTCTTT. This gives the protein CASSLGQLNTEAFF.

V usage is TRBV12-5 and J usage is TRBJ2-4; D possibly corresponds to TRBD2 (5 bases). V lost 0 bases, J lost 2 bases, and 14 bases lay in between. CDR3 length: 17 residues. Germline V CDR1 and CDR2: LGHNT, FRNRAP. The CDR3 loop is CASGLVGLPFPKNIQYF. The DNA of the CDR3 is TGTGCTAGTGGTTTGGTAGGACTCCCCTTCCCCAAAAACATTCAGTACTTC.

This sequence joins TRBV11-2 and TRBJ2-5; 7 bases match TRBD2. The CDR3 is 15 residues long. The junction had 11 bases not matched to a gene; V was cut back by 1 base and J by 9 bases. Germline V gives CDR1 SGHAT, CDR2 FQNNGV. The CDR3 reads CASSLAGLADGAQYF. The DNA for the CDR3 is TGTGCCAGCAGCTTAGCGGGGCTAGCGGACGGGGCCCAGTACTTC.

The V call is TRBV4-3, the J call TRBJ2-7; D could derive from TRBD1 or TRBD2 (6 bases each). Germline V CDR1 and CDR2: LGHNA, YSLEER. The V and J ends lost 0 bases and 4 bases respectively, with 16 bases between them. The CDR3 runs 16 residues. CDR3 loop: CASSQDGPGGGYEQYF. The CDR3 nucleotides are TGCGCCAGCAGCCAAGATGGGCCCGGAGGGGGATACGAGCAGTACTTC.

As concerns this clonotype: This likely comes from a read error, as the CDR3 has no conserved phenylalanine or tryptophan at its end. The chain has TRBV12-3 or TRBV12-4 and TRBJ1-3, with D possibly being TRBD1 (5 bases). The CDR3 spans 14 residues. The V gene lost 5 bases and the J gene lost 2 bases, with 10 bases spanning the gap. CDR3 amino acids: CASSPGQTGNTIYC. CDR3 DNA: TGTGCCAGCAGTCCGGGGCAAACTGGAAACACCATATATTGT.

At least ten counts were recorded for this clonotype. The rearrangement uses TRBV12-3 or TRBV12-4 and TRBJ2-1, with D perhaps matching TRBD2 (7 bases). With 0 bases removed from V and 9 bases from J, the gap between germline ends came to 9 bases. The CDR3 consists of 13 residues. This CDR3 reads CASSLAGGLEQFF. In DNA form, the CDR3 reads TGTGCCAGCAGTTTAGCGGGGGGGCTTGAGCAGTTCTTC.

This clonotype was picked up many times. This chain uses TRBV5-1 with TRBJ2-7; D gene unclear. The germline V and J ends were trimmed by 3 bases and 1 base, with 8 bases remaining between them. Germline loops: CDR1 SGHRS, CDR2 YFSETQ. The CDR3 length is 13 residues. CDR3 in amino acids: CASSSSRSYEQYF. CDR3 nucleotides: TGCGCCAGCAGCTCTTCCCGTTCCTACGAGCAGTACTTC.

V is TRBV4-3 and J is TRBJ2-1, with 8 bases that match TRBD1. V dropped 4 bases and J dropped 0; count of bases not matched to a gene: 2. This CDR3 has 15 amino acids. Germline CDR1 is LGHNA and CDR2 is YSLEER. The CDR3 spells CASSRDRPSYNEQFF. The CDR3, as DNA: TGCGCCAGCAGCCGGGACAGGCCCTCCTACAATGAGCAGTTCTTC.